Below, one T cell receptor beta chain is given with its context. This record comes from a study of identical twins. The CDR3 spans 15 residues. CDR1 is SNHLY and CDR2 is FYNNEI in the germline V gene. V lost 3 bases, J lost 6 bases, and 7 bases stayed unmatched. TCRdb reprocessed the 5' RACE reads via MiXCR and lists one record per CDR3 protein. The sample carries 240,000 or so distinct CDR3 sequences, 5.5% to 7% recorded once. The same sample was also studied in work on yellow fever vaccine responses in identical twins.

The sequence came from a woman aged 18 to 35 in good health. The chain uses TRBV2 and TRBJ2-5; 10 bases match TRBD2. The sequenced material came from memory (CD45RO+) T cells sorted from blood. The CDR3 coding sequence is TGTGCCAGCAGTGAGGTACTAGCGGGGTTAAAGACCCAGTACTTC. Protein product: CASSEVLAGLKTQYF.